These 17 T cell receptor beta chains came from one sample sequenced in a study of T cell changes during pregnancy in multiple sclerosis. Clones were sequenced by immunoSEQ multiplex PCR, and TCRdb holds only the in-frame ones, with some missing. The sample consists of around 42,000 clones, over 80% of them appearing once. Sequenced here: CD4+ T cells from peripheral blood mononuclear cells, sampled before pregnancy. The origin of the receptors is a female donor with multiple sclerosis, enrolled in a pregnancy study.

The sample holds one count of this clone. CDR3 in DNA: TGTGCCAGCACCTTTCGGGGGGACACTCGTGGCTACACCTTC. Its protein product is CASTFRGDTRGYTF. V usage is TRBV11-1 and J usage is TRBJ1-2; a possible D gene is TRBD1 (6 bases). This CDR3 region has 14 residues. Germline CDR1 reads SGHAT; CDR2 reads FQDESV (reference sequence). V lost 7 bases and J 7 bases, leaving 19 bases between the germline ends.

The rearrangement links TRBV7-9 to TRBJ1-2; 8 bases are shared with TRBD1. Trimming cost V 0 bases and J 2 bases; bases outside gene matches: 2. The CDR3 has 15 amino acids. CDR1 is SEHNR and CDR2 is FQNEAQ in the germline V gene (reference sequence). Here the CDR3 reads CASSLAQGANYGYTF. The CDR3, as DNA: TGTGCCAGCAGCTTAGCGCAGGGGGCCAACTATGGCTACACCTTC.

J is TRBJ2-6 and V is TRBV18; TRBD1 aligns across 8 bases. With 0 bases clipped from V and 0 bases from J, the junction kept 4 bases outside the gene matches. CDR1 KGHSH and CDR2 LQKENI come from the germline V gene. CDR3 size: 18 residues. The CDR3 DNA is TGTGCCAGCTCACCACCCGGACAGGGAGGCTCTGGGGCCAACGTCCTGACTTTC. Its protein product is CASSPPGQGGSGANVLTF.

The chain employs TRBV18 and TRBJ1-4; 7 bases match TRBD1. The CDR3 covers 17 residues. CDR1 KGHSH and CDR2 LQKENI come from the germline V gene. V dropped 3 bases and J dropped 4; count of bases not matched to a gene: 11. The CDR3 sequence: CASSPPRIGTDNEKLFF. CDR3 nucleotide sequence: TGTGCCAGCTCACCCCCTAGGATCGGGACAGATAATGAAAAACTGTTTTTT.

This sequence joins TRBV21-1 and TRBJ1-2; the table's TRBD1 call for D was not verified on the DNA. TRBV21-1 is a known pseudogene. CDR3 length equals 14 residues. CDR3 sequence: CASSNGIRGCGYTF. The CDR3 DNA sequence: TGTGCCAGCAGCAATGGTATTAGGGGATGTGGCTACACCTTC.

The chain combines TRBV7-9 with TRBJ2-7, with D maybe TRBD2 (6 bases). V was clipped by 5 bases and J by 7 bases, with 9 bases between them. The CDR3 has 11 residues. Germline CDR1 is SEHNR and CDR2 is FQNEAQ (reference sequence). CDR3: CASSQGLEQYF. CDR3 coding DNA: TGTGCCAGCAGCCAGGGACTGGAGCAGTACTTC.

This clone appeared a few times. The V and J genes are TRBV7-2 and TRBJ2-2; a possible D gene is TRBD1 (5 bases). The germline CDR1 and CDR2 sequences are SGHTA and FQGNSA. The CDR3 runs to 14 residues. Between the trimmed V and J ends, which lost 1 base and 5 bases, there was a span of 8 bases. CDR3 coding DNA: TGTGCCAGCAGCTTAGTGCAGGGTACCGGGGAGCTGTTTTTT. It yields the protein CASSLVQGTGELFF.

J is TRBJ1-2 and V is TRBV7-2; D unclear. The V and J ends lost 1 base and 2 bases respectively, with 14 bases between them. The CDR3 runs to 16 residues. Germline CDR1 and CDR2: SGHTA and FQGNSA. In DNA form, the CDR3 reads TGTGCCAGCAGCTTAGAAGTGGCAGTCCCAAACTATGGCTACACCTTC. Encoded protein: CASSLEVAVPNYGYTF.

The gene calls are TRBV6-5 and TRBJ2-1; D is possibly TRBD1 (5 bases). Trimming left V 0 bases short and J 13 bases short, with 10 bases between. The CDR3 is 12 residues long. Germline CDR1 and CDR2: MNHEY and SVGAGI. This CDR3 reads CASSYSNRPQFF. The DNA of the CDR3 is TGTGCCAGCAGTTACTCGAACAGGCCACAGTTCTTC.

Written as DNA, the CDR3 is TGTGCCAGCAGCCCAAACCCGGGACTAGCGACAGATACGCAGTATTTT. It specifies CASSPNPGLATDTQYF. The chain has TRBV11-2 and TRBJ2-3, with 10 bases identical to TRBD2. Germline CDR1 reads SGHAT; CDR2 reads FQNNGV. With 5 bases clipped from V and 3 bases from J, the junction kept 8 bases outside the gene matches. The CDR3 spans 16 residues.

The genes are TRBV6-1 and TRBJ2-3, with D possibly TRBD1 on 6 matching bases. The germline V gene encodes CDR1 MNHNS and CDR2 SASEGT. There are 15 residues in the CDR3. Trimming cost V 4 bases and J 4 bases, with 15 bases left between them. The CDR3, as DNA: TGTGCCAGCAGTGCTTATTGGGGGCTCCCAGATACGCAGTATTTT. This sequence encodes CASSAYWGLPDTQYF.

The chain's CDR3 is CASSSVPNQNTGELFF. CDR3 bases: TGTGCCAGCAGCTCAGTCCCGAATCAAAACACCGGGGAGCTGTTTTTT. The genes are TRBV7-9 and TRBJ2-2; D is unresolved. V dropped 4 bases and J dropped 2 bases, with 14 bases sitting between them. The germline gives CDR1 SEHNR, CDR2 FQNEAQ (reference sequence). The CDR3 length is 16 residues.

This sequence joins TRBV5-1 and TRBJ2-3; 9 nucleotides line up with TRBD1. Trimming at V came to 0 bases and at J to 4 bases, leaving 6 bases not matched to a gene. The CDR3 runs 16 residues. Germline CDR1 is SGHRS and CDR2 is YFSETQ. The CDR3 coding sequence is TGCGCCAGCAGCTTGGACAGGGGGCGCAGATCAGATACGCAGTATTTT. Amino acid sequence: CASSLDRGRRSDTQYF.

This chain connects TRBV5-6 to TRBJ2-7; TRBD1 aligns across 11 bases. The germline gives CDR1 SGHDT, CDR2 YYEEEE. This CDR3 comprises 15 residues. The V segment lost 4 bases and the J segment 7 bases; nucleotides outside the gene matches: 10. The CDR3 nucleotides read TGTGCCAGCAGCCCTACTGGACAGGGGGCGAGGGAGCAGTACTTC. This codes for CASSPTGQGAREQYF.

CDR3 DNA: TGTGCCAGCACACCGACAGGGATCGGTCAGGCCTACGAGCAGTACTTC. Translated, it gives CASTPTGIGQAYEQYF. V usage is TRBV21-1 and J usage is TRBJ2-7; the D segment call TRBD1 is taken from the table without a DNA check. TRBV21-1 is a pseudogene segment. There are 16 residues in the CDR3.

The gene calls are TRBV5-5 and TRBJ1-4; 7 bases map to TRBD1. This CDR3 has 16 residues. Trimming at V came to 1 base and at J to 4 bases, leaving 7 bases not matched to a gene. Germline loops: CDR1 SGHKS, CDR2 YYEKEE (reference sequence). CDR3 DNA sequence: TGTGCCAGCAGCTTGTACTCGGGACAGCGTAATGAAAAACTGTTTTTT. It specifies CASSLYSGQRNEKLFF.

In nucleotides, the CDR3 is TGTGCCAGCAGCTTAGGGACAGAAATGAACACTGAAGCTTTCTTT. Its protein product is CASSLGTEMNTEAFF. This rearrangement joins TRBV7-9 to TRBJ1-1; tentatively, D is TRBD1 (6 bases). Trimming took off 1 base at V and 0 bases at J, with 9 bases between the two ends. Germline assignment: CDR1 SEHNR and CDR2 FQNEAQ (reference sequence). The CDR3 spans 15 residues.